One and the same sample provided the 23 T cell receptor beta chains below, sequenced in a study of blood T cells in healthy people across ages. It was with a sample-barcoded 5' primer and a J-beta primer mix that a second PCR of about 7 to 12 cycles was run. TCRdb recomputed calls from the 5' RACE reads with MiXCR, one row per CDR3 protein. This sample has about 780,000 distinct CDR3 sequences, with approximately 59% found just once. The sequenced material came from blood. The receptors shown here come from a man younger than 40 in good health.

The chain's CDR3 is CASSQEATGIGQFF. The CDR3 DNA reads as TGCGCCAGCAGCCAAGAGGCTACAGGGATCGGGCAGTTCTTC. V and J are TRBV4-3 and TRBJ2-1; maybe TRBD1 (6 bases). The germline V gene encodes CDR1 LGHNA and CDR2 YSLEER. CDR3 length: 14 residues. V lost 0 bases, J lost 12 bases, and 15 bases lay in between.

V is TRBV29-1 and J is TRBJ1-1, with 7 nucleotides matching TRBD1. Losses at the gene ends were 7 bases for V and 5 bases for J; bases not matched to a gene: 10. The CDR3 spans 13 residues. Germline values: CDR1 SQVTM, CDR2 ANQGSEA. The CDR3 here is CSARQGVRTEAFF. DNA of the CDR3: TGCAGCGCCAGACAGGGTGTGCGGACTGAAGCTTTCTTT.

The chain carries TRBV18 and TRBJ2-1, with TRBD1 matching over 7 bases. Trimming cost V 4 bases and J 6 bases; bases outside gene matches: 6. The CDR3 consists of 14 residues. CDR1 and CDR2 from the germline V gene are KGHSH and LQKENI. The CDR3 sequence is CASSRDREANEQFF. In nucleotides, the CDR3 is TGTGCCAGCTCACGAGACAGGGAAGCCAATGAGCAGTTCTTC. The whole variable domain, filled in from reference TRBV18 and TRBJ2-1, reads NAGVMQNPRHLVRRRGQEARLRCSPMKGHSHVYWYRQLPEEGLKFMVYLQKENIIDESGMPKERFSAEFPKEGPSILRIQQVVRGDSAAYFCASSRDREANEQFFGPGTRLTVL.

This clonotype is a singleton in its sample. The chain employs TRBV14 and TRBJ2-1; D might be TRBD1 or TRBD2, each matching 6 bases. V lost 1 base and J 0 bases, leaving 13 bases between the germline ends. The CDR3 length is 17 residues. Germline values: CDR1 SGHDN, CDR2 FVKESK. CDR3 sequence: CASSQVKGGSSYNEQFF. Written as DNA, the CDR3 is TGTGCCAGCAGCCAAGTTAAGGGGGGAAGCTCCTACAATGAGCAGTTCTTC. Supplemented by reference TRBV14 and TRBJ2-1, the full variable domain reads EAGVTQFPSHSVIEKGQTVTLRCDPISGHDNLYWYRRVMGKEIKFLLHFVKESKQDESGMPNNRFLAERTGGTYSTLKVQPAELEDSGVYFCASSQVKGGSSYNEQFFGPGTRLTVL.

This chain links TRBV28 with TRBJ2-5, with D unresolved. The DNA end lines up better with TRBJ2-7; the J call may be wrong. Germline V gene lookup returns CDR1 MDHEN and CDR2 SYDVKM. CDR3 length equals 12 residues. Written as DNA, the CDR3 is TGTGCCAGCAGTTTCCGAAAAGACGAGCAGTACTTC. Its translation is CASSFRKDEQYF.

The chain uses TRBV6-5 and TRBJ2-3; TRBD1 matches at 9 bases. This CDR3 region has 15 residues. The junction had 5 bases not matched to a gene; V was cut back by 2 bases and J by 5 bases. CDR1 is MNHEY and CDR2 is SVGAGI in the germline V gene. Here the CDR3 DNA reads TGTGCCAGCAGTTACCTCGGACAGGGGTTAGATACGCAGTATTTT. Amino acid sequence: CASSYLGQGLDTQYF.

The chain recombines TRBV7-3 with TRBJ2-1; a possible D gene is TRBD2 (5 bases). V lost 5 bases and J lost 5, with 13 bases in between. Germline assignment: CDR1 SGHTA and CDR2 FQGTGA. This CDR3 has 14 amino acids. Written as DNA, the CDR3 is TGTGCCAGCAGCCCAGAGATGGGAGACAATGAGCAGTTCTTC. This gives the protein CASSPEMGDNEQFF.

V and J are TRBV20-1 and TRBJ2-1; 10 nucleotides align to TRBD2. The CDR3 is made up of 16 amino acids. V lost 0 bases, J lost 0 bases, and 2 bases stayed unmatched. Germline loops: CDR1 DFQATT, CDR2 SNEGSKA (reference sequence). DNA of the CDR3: TGCAGTGCTAGAGAAAGCGGGGGGGCCTCCTACAATGAGCAGTTCTTC. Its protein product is CSARESGGASYNEQFF.

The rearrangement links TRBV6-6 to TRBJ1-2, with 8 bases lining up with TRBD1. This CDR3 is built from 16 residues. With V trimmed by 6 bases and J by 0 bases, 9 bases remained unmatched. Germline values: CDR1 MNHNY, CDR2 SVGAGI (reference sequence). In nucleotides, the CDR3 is TGTGCCAGCAGCTACGGACAGGGAAGATCTAACTATGGCTACACCTTC. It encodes CASSYGQGRSNYGYTF.

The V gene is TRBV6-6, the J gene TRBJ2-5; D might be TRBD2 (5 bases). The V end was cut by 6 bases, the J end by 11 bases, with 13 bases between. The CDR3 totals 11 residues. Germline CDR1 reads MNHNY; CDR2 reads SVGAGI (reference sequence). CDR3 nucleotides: TGTGCCAGCAGGGATAGCTGGGAGCAGTACTTC. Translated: CASRDSWEQYF.

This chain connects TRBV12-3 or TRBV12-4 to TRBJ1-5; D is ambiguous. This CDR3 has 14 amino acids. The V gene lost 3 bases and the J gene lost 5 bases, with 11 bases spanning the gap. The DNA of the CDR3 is TGTGCCAGCAGTTTCATGGGTCTTGATCAGCCCCAGCATTTT. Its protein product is CASSFMGLDQPQHF.

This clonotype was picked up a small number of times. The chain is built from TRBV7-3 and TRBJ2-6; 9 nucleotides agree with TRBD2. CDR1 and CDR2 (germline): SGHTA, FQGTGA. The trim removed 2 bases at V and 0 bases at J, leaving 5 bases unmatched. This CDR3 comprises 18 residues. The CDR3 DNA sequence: TGTGCCAGCAGCTTAGGAGCGGGGGGCGCCTCTGGGGCCAACGTCCTGACTTTC. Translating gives CASSLGAGGASGANVLTF.

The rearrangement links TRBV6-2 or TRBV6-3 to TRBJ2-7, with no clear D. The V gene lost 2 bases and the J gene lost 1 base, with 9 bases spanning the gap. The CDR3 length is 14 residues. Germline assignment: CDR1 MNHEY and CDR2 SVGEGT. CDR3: CASSYTRPSYEQYF. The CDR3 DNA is TGTGCCAGCAGTTACACCCGACCGTCCTACGAGCAGTACTTC.

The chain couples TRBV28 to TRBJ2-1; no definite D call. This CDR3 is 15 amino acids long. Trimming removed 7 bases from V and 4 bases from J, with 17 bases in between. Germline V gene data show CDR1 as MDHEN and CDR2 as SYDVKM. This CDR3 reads CASILSSSLYNEQFF. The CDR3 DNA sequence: TGTGCCAGCATTCTATCCTCGTCCCTGTACAATGAGCAGTTCTTC.

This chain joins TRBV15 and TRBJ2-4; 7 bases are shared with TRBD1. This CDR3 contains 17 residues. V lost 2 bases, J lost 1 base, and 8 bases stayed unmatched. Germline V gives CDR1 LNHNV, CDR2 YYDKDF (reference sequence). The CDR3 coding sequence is TGTGCCACCAGCAGATACGACAGGGACCCTGCCAAAAACATTCAGTACTTC. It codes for CATSRYDRDPAKNIQYF. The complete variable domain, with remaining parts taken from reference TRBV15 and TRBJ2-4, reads DAMVIQNPRYQVTQFGKPVTLSCSQTLNHNVMYWYQQKSSQAPKLLFHYYDKDFNNEADTPDNFQSRRPNTSFCFLDIRSPGLGDTAMYLCATSRYDRDPAKNIQYFGAGTRLSVL.

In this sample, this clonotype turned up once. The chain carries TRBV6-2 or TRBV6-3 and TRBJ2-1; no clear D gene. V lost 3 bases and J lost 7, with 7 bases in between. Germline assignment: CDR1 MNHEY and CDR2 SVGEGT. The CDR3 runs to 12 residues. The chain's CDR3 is CASSYYRNEQFF. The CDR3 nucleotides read TGTGCCAGCAGTTATTATAGGAATGAGCAGTTCTTC.

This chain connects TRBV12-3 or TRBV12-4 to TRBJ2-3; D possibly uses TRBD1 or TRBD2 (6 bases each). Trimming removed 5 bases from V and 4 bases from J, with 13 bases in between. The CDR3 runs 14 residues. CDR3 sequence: CASSMTGASDTQYF. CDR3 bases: TGTGCCAGCAGTATGACGGGGGCCTCAGATACGCAGTATTTT.

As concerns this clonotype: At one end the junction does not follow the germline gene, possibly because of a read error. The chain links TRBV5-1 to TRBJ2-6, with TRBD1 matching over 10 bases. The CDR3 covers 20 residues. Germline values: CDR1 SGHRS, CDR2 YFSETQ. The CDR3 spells CASSSPGTGVKSSGANVQTF. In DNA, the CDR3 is TGCGCCAGCAGCTCGCCCGGGACAGGGGTGAAGAGCTCTGGGGCCAACGTCCAGACTTTC.

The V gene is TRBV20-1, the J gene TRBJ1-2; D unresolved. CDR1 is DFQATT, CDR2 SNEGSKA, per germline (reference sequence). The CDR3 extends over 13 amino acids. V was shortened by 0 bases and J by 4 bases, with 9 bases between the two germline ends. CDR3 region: CSARDWVSYGYTF. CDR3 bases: TGCAGTGCTAGAGATTGGGTCAGCTATGGCTACACCTTC.

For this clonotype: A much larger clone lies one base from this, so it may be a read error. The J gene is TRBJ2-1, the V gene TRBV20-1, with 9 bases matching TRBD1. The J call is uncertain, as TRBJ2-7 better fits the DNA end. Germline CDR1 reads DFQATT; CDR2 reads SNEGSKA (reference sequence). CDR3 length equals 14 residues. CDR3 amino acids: CSSPTGTGTFEQYF. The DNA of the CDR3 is TGCAGTTCCCCAACCGGGACAGGGACCTTCGAGCAGTACTTC.

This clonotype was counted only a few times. CDR3 loop: CASSLALNTEAFF. As DNA, the CDR3 is TGTGCCAGCAGCTTAGCTCTGAACACTGAAGCTTTCTTT. The chain recombines TRBV13 with TRBJ1-1; D gene uncertain. The CDR3 totals 13 residues. Trimming took off 1 base at V and 0 bases at J, with 3 bases between the two ends. Germline CDR1 reads PRHDT; CDR2 reads FYEKMQ (reference sequence).

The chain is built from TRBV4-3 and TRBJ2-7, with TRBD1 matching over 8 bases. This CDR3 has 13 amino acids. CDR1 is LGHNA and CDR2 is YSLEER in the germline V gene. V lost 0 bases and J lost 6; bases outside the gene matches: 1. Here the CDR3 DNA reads TGCGCCAGCAGCCAAGATCAGGGGGCCGAGCAGTACTTC. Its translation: CASSQDQGAEQYF.

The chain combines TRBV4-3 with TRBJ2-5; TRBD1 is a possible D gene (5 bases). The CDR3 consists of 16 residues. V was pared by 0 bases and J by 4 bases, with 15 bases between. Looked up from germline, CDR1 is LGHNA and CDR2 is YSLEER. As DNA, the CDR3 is TGCGCCAGCAGCCAAGATCTAGTTTCAGGGCGAGAGACCCAGTACTTC. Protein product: CASSQDLVSGRETQYF.